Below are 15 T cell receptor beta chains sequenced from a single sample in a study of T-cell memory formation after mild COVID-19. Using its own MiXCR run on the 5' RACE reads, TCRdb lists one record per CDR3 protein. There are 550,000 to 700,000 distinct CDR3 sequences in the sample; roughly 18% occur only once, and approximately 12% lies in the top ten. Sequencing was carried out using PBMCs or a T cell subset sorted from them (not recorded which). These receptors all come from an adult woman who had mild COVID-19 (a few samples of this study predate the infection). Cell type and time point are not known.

As DNA, the CDR3 is TGTGCCAGCTCACCAGTAACAGGGAGAAACACCATATATTTT. Encoded protein: CASSPVTGRNTIYF. J is TRBJ1-3 and V is TRBV18, with a tentative D call TRBD1 (6 bases). V lost 2 bases to trimming and J lost 5 bases, with 10 bases between them. Per the germline V gene, CDR1 is KGHSH and CDR2 is LQKENI. The CDR3 is 14 amino acids.

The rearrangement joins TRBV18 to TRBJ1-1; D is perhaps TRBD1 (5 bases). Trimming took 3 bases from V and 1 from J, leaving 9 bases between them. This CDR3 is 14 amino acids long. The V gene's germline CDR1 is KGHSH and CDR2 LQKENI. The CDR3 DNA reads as TGTGCCAGCTCACCCCGAGGGGAGAACACTGAAGCTTTCTTT. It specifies CASSPRGENTEAFF.

The CDR3: CASSEGTSGGYEQYF. For the CDR3, the DNA is TGTGCCAGCTCAGAAGGGACTAGCGGGGGCTACGAGCAGTACTTC. The chain links TRBV18 to TRBJ2-7; 14 bases fit TRBD2. Trimming cost V 5 bases and J 3 bases; bases outside gene matches: 3. The CDR3 has 15 amino acids. From germline, CDR1 is KGHSH and CDR2 LQKENI.

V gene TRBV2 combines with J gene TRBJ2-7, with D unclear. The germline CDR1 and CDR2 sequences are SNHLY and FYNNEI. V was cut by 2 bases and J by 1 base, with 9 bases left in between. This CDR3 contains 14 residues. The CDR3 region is CASSEMRSSYEQYF. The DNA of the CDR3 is TGTGCCAGCAGTGAAATGCGCTCTTCCTACGAGCAGTACTTC.

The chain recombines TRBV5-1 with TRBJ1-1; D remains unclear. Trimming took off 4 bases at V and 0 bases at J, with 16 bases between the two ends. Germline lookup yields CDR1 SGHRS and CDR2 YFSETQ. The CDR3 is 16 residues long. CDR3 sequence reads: CASSPELPDLNTEAFF. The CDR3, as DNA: TGCGCCAGCAGCCCCGAGCTCCCAGACTTGAACACTGAAGCTTTCTTT.

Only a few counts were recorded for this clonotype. The CDR3 loop reads CASSGDRNEQFF. DNA of the CDR3: TGTGCCAGCAGTGGGGACAGAAATGAGCAGTTCTTC. This rearrangement joins TRBV6-2 or TRBV6-3 to TRBJ2-1; 7 bases agree with TRBD1. The V gene's germline CDR1 is MNHEY and CDR2 SVGEGT. This CDR3 has 12 residues. V gave up 5 bases and J gave up 7 bases; unmatched junction bases: 2.

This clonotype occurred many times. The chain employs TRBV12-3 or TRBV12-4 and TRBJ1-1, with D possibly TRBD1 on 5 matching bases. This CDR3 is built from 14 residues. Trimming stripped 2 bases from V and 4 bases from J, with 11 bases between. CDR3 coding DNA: TGTGCCAGCAGTTTACAGGGATTGGGCACTGAAGCTTTCTTT. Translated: CASSLQGLGTEAFF.

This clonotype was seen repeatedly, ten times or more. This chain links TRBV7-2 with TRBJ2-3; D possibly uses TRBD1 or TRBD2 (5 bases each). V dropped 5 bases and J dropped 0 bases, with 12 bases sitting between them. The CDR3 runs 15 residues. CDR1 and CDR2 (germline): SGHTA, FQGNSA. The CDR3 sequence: CASSPGTRSTDTQYF. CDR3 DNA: TGTGCCAGCAGCCCCGGGACCCGGAGCACAGATACGCAGTATTTT.

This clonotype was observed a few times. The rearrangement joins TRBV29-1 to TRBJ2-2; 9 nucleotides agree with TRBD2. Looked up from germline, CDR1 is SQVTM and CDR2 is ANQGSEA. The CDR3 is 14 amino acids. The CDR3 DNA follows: TGCAGTGACCCGGGACTAGCAGCCACCGGGGAGCTGTTTTTT. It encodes CSDPGLAATGELFF.

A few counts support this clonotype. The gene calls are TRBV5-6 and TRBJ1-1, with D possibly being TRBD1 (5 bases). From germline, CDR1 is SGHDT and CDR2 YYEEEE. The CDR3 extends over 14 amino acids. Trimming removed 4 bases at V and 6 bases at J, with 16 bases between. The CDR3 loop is CASSTAAGLPEAFF. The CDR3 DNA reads TGTGCCAGCAGCACCGCGGCGGGGCTCCCTGAAGCTTTCTTT.

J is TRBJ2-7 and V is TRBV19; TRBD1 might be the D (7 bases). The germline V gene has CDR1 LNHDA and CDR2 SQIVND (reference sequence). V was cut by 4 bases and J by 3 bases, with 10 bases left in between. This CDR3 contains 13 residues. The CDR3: CASSSQGGYEQYF. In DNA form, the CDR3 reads TGTGCCAGTAGTAGTCAGGGGGGCTACGAGCAGTACTTC.

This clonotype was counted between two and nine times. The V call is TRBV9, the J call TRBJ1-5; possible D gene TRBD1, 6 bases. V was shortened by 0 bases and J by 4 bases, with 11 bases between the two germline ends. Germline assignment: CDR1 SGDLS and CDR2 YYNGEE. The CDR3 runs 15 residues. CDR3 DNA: TGTGCCAGCAGCGTAGGGGGGGGCCTGAATCAGCCCCAGCATTTT. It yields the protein CASSVGGGLNQPQHF.

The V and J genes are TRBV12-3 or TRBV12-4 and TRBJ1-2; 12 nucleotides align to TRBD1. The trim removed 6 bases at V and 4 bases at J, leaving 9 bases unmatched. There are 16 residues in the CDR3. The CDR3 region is CASSGAGTGGLYGYTF. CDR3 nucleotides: TGTGCCAGCAGCGGAGCCGGGACAGGGGGCCTCTATGGCTACACCTTC.

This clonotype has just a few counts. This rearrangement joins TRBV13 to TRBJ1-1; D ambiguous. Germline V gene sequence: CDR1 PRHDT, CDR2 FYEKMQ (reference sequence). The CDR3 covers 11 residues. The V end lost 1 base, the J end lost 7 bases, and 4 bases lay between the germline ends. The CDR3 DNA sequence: TGTGCCAGCAGCTTAGACAATGAAGCTTTCTTT. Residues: CASSLDNEAFF.

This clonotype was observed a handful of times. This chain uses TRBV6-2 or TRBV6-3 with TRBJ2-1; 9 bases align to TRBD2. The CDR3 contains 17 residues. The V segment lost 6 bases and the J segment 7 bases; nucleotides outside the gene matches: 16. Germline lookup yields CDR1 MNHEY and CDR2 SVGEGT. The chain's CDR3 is CASSQTLVAGEGNEQFF. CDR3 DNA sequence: TGTGCCAGCAGCCAGACCCTTGTAGCGGGAGAGGGGAATGAGCAGTTCTTC.